What follows are 9 T cell receptor beta chains derived from one specimen sequenced in a study of cytotoxic CD8 clonotypes in ibrutinib-treated CLL. The protocol was immunoSEQ multiplex PCR, while the TCRdb copy is restricted to in-frame clones and leaves out a portion. The table shows more than 110,000 clones, with approximately 80% occurring only once. This sample comprised PBMCs, obtained after 36 months of ibrutinib treatment. These receptor sequences come from a human donor with chronic lymphocytic leukemia.

CDR3 in amino acids: CASTRDSTYNEQFF. The CDR3 nucleotides read TGTGCCAGTACCCGGGACTCAACCTACAATGAGCAGTTCTTC. The genes are TRBV9 and TRBJ2-1; D might be TRBD2 (6 bases). The germline V gene encodes CDR1 SGDLS and CDR2 YYNGEE. The CDR3 extends over 14 amino acids. Trimming shortened V by 8 bases and J by 2 bases, and 14 bases separated the two germline ends. Full variable domain (remainder filled in from reference TRBV9 and TRBJ2-1): DSGVTQTPKHLITATGQRVTLRCSPRSGDLSVYWYQQSLDQGLQFLIQYYNGEERAKGNILERFSAQQFPDLHSELNLSSLELGDSALYFCASTRDSTYNEQFFGPGTRLTVL.

V gene TRBV5-6 combines with J gene TRBJ2-3; the match to TRBD2 covers 13 bases. This CDR3 comprises 15 residues. V trimming: 4 bases; J trimming: 7 bases; junction bases outside the gene matches: 6. From germline, CDR1 is SGHDT and CDR2 YYEEEE. The chain's CDR3 is CASSGGTSGINTQYF. The DNA of the CDR3 is TGTGCCAGCAGCGGGGGGACTAGCGGGATTAATACGCAGTATTTT.

The V gene is TRBV6-6, the J gene TRBJ1-2; weak D call: TRBD1 (5 bases). The CDR3 sequence is 15 residues long. Per germline, CDR1 MNHNY and CDR2 SVGAGI (reference sequence). Trimming took 0 bases from V and 2 from J, leaving 10 bases between them. CDR3 sequence: CASSYSYRKNYGYTF. CDR3 sequence (DNA): TGTGCCAGCAGTTACTCGTACAGGAAGAACTATGGCTACACCTTC.

The genes are TRBV4-2 and TRBJ1-1; D call uncertain. V lost 1 base and J lost 8, with 8 bases in between. This CDR3 comprises 12 residues. Germline CDR1 LGHNA, CDR2 YNFKEQ. The CDR3 reads CASSQVGFEAFF. The CDR3 nucleotides are TGTGCCAGCAGCCAAGTGGGTTTCGAAGCTTTCTTT.

CDR3 DNA: TGTGCCAGCAGCTCCAGCCTCCGCCCGGGCGTCTACGAGCAGTACTTC. This gives the protein CASSSSLRPGVYEQYF. The rearrangement uses TRBV7-6 and TRBJ2-7; D not certain. V lost 4 bases to trimming and J lost 3 bases, with 19 bases between them. Germline V gene lookup returns CDR1 SGHVS and CDR2 FNYEAQ. This CDR3 has 16 residues. Looking up the rest from reference TRBV7-6 and TRBJ2-7 gives the full variable domain: GAGVSQSPRYKVTKRGQDVALRCDPISGHVSLYWYRQALGQGPEFLTYFNYEAQQDKSGLPNDRFSAERPEGSISTLTIQRTEQRDSAMYRCASSSSLRPGVYEQYFGPGTRLTVT.

V is TRBV4-1 and J is TRBJ2-7; 9 bases are a match to TRBD1. Germline V lookup: CDR1 MGHRA, CDR2 YSYEKL. This CDR3 has 16 residues. V was clipped by 3 bases and J by 3 bases; unmatched bases: 9. As DNA, the CDR3 is TGCGCCAGCAGCCAGAGAGAACCGGGACAGGGCTACGAGCAGTACTTC. Its translation is CASSQREPGQGYEQYF.

The chain joins TRBV21-1 to TRBJ1-5. TRBV21-1 is reported as a pseudogene. The CDR3 covers 16 residues. In DNA, the CDR3 is TGTGCCAGCAGCAAAGGATGGGACGGTCCCCATCAGCCCCAGCATTTT. Its translation is CASSKGWDGPHQPQHF.

The V and J genes are TRBV29-1 and TRBJ2-1; TRBD2 matches 15 bases. The junction had 5 bases not matched to a gene; V was cut back by 8 bases and J by 6 bases. The CDR3 is made up of 14 amino acids. Germline loops: CDR1 SQVTM, CDR2 ANQGSEA. CDR3 protein: CSLGGLAGGNEQFF. The CDR3 DNA is TGCAGCCTGGGGGGACTAGCGGGAGGCAATGAGCAGTTCTTC.

V is TRBV4-2 and J is TRBJ2-5, with 7 bases that match TRBD2. This CDR3 has 15 amino acids. The junction had 1 base not matched to a gene; V was cut back by 0 bases and J by 0 bases. The germline V gene has CDR1 LGHNA and CDR2 YNFKEQ. Here the CDR3 reads CASSQEAGNQETQYF. In DNA form, the CDR3 reads TGTGCCAGCAGCCAAGAAGCGGGGAACCAAGAGACCCAGTACTTC.